Listed below are T cell receptor beta chains from one sample, sequenced in a study of beta chain features in type 1 diabetes. Using immunoSEQ multiplex PCR, the repertoire was profiled, and TCRdb retains in-frame clones only, with some absent. The sample lists about 340,000 clones; roughly 14% were seen once. Sequenced material: naive CD4+ T cells from blood. These receptors originate from a woman between 18 and 29 years old with type 1 diabetes. Both conserved end residues are part of each CDR3. A D gene is named only where the DNA matches it firmly. Some rows mark clone size as missing; the rest say once, few, many or name a class of expanded clone.

-	TRBV5-1	18	TRBD2	TRBJ2-5	CASSFGPSSGSPVETQYF	TGCGCCAGCAGCTTTGGCCCCTCTAGCGGGAGCCCCGTGGAGACCCAGTACTTC
few	TRBV7-3	12	-	TRBJ2-1	CASSRQDNEQFF	TGTGCCAGCAGTAGACAGGACAATGAGCAGTTCTTC
few	TRBV9	19	TRBD2	TRBJ2-2	CASSATHSGRDANTGELFF	TGTGCCAGCAGCGCCACCCATAGCGGGAGAGACGCGAACACCGGGGAGCTGTTTTTT
-	TRBV13	14	TRBD2	TRBJ2-1	CASSLVSGNNEQFF	TGTGCCAGCAGCTTGGTTAGCGGGAACAATGAGCAGTTCTTC
few	TRBV7-9	11	TRBD1	TRBJ1-1	CASSLTGGTFF	TGTGCCAGCAGCTTAACAGGGGGAACTTTCTTT
-	TRBV2	13	TRBD1	TRBJ1-5	CASSWDSDQPQHF	TGTGCCAGCAGTTGGGACAGCGATCAGCCCCAGCATTTT
-	TRBV5-1	14	-	TRBJ2-2	CASSPGVLVGELFF	TGCGCCAGCAGCCCCGGGGTGTTGGTCGGGGAGCTGTTTTTT
-	TRBV18	15	-	TRBJ2-3	CASSPGQRVTDTQYF	TGTGCCAGCTCTCCGGGACAGCGGGTCACAGATACGCAGTATTTT
-	TRBV7-3	14	TRBD1	TRBJ2-7	CASSRDRSAYEQYF	TGTGCCAGCAGCCGGGACAGGTCGGCCTACGAGCAGTACTTC
-	TRBV18	16	TRBD1	TRBJ1-1	CASSPPRGQGITEAFF	TGTGCCAGCTCACCACCCCGGGGACAGGGTATCACTGAAGCTTTCTTT
few	TRBV4-1	14	TRBD1	TRBJ1-5	CASSQAGGGQPQHF	TGCGCCAGCAGCCAAGCAGGGGGCGGTCAGCCCCAGCATTTT
-	TRBV5-6	18	TRBD2	TRBJ2-3	CASSPGATTSGRTDTQYF	TGTGCCAGCAGCCCGGGGGCCACGACTAGCGGGAGAACAGATACGCAGTATTTT
-	TRBV9	17	TRBD2	TRBJ2-1	CASSVGGTSGRGNEQFF	TGTGCCAGCAGCGTAGGGGGGACTAGCGGGAGGGGTAATGAGCAGTTCTTC
-	TRBV2	11	-	TRBJ2-1	CASSGYNEQFF	TGTGCCAGCAGCGGGTACAATGAGCAGTTCTTC
-	TRBV20-1	11	-	TRBJ1-1	CSASARGEAFF	TGCAGTGCTAGCGCAAGGGGGGAAGCTTTCTTT
-	TRBV2	14	TRBD2	TRBJ2-3	CASKGGRLGDTQYF	TGTGCCAGCAAGGGCGGGAGGTTAGGCGATACGCAGTATTTT
-	TRBV29-1	13	-	TRBJ2-4	CSVVPSGKNIQYF	TGCAGCGTAGTTCCCTCCGGGAAAAACATTCAGTACTTC
-	TRBV10-2	15	TRBD2	TRBJ2-1	CASSGVVSGINEQFF	TGCGCCAGCAGTGGAGTCGTTAGCGGGATCAATGAGCAGTTCTTC
-	TRBV6-6	14	TRBD2	TRBJ2-4	CASSSTSGRDIQYF	TGTGCCAGCAGTTCGACTAGCGGGAGGGACATTCAGTACTTC
few	TRBV19	15	-	TRBJ2-1	CASSIVRQGRDEQFF	TGTGCCAGTAGTATAGTGAGACAGGGGAGGGATGAGCAGTTCTTC